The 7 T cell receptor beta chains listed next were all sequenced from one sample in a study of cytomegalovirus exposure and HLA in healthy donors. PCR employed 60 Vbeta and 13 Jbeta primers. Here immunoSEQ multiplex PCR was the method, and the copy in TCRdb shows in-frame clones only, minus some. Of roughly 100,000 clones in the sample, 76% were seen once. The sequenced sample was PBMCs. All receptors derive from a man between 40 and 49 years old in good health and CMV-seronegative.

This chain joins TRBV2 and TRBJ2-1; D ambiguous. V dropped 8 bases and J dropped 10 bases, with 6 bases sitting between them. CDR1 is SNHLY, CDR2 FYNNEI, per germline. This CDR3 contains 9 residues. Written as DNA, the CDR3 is TGTGCCAGCGGGCCAGAGCAGTTCTTC. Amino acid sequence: CASGPEQFF.

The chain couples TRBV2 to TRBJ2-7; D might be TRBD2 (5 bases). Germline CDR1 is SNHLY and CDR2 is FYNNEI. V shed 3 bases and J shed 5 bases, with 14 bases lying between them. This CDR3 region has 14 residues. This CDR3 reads CASSEIRTLDEQYF. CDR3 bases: TGTGCCAGCAGTGAGATCAGGACTTTGGACGAGCAGTACTTC.

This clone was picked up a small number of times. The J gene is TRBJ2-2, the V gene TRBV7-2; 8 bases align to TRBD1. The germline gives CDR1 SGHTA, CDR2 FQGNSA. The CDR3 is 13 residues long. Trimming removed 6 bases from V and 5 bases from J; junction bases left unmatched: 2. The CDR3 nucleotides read TGTGCCAGCAGTCGACAGGGGACCGGGGAGCTGTTTTTT. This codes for CASSRQGTGELFF. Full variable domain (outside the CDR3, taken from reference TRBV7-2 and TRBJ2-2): GAGVSQSPSNKVTEKGKDVELRCDPISGHTALYWYRQSLGQGLEFLIYFQGNSAPDKSGLPSDRFSAERTGGSVSTLTIQRTQQEDSAVYLCASSRQGTGELFFGEGSRLTVL.

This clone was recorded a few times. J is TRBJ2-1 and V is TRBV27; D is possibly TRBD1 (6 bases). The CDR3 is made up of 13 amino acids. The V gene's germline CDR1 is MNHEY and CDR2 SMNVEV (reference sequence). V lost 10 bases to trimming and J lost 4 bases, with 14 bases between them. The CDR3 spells CANPTGLYNEQFF. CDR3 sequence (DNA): TGTGCCAACCCGACAGGCCTGTACAATGAGCAGTTCTTC.

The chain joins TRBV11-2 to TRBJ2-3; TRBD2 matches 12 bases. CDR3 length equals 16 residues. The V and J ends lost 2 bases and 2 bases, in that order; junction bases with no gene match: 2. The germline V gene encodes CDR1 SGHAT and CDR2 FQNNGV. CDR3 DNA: TGTGCCAGCAGCTTACTAGCGGGGGGGGTCACAGATACGCAGTATTTT. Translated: CASSLLAGGVTDTQYF.

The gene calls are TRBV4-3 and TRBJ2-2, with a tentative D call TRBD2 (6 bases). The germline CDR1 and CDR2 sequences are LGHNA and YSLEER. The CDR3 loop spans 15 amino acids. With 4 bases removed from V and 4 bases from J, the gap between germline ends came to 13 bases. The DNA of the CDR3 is TGCGCCAGCAGCCTCGGGGGTCCGGGCACCGGGGAGCTGTTTTTT. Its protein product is CASSLGGPGTGELFF.

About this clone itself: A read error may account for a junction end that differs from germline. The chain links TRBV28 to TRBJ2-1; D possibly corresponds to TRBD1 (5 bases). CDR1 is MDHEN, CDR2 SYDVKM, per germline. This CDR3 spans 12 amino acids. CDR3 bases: TGTGCCAGCAGTTTGACAGCAAACGAGGAGCTCTTC. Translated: CASSLTANEELF.